This T cell receptor (beta chain) is drawn from a study of T cell changes during pregnancy in multiple sclerosis. V lost 2 bases and J lost 6, with 6 bases in between. The V gene's germline CDR1 is SGDLS and CDR2 YYNGEE. The CDR3 is made up of 12 amino acids. Profiling relied on immunoSEQ multiplex PCR, and the TCRdb table lists in-frame clones only, not all of them. The sample yields approximately 100,000 clones, around 92% seen once. This sequence joins TRBV9 and TRBJ2-1; no reliable D call. Specimen: peripheral blood, collected after pregnancy. The receptor was derived from a female donor with multiple sclerosis, enrolled in a pregnancy study. CDR3: CASSVNSNEQFF. The CDR3 bases are TGTGCCAGCAGCGTTAATAGCAATGAGCAGTTCTTC.